This T cell receptor beta chain was recorded in a study of T cell repertoires in cytomegalovirus infection. The study, taken as a whole, reports: Totalled public TCR beta family frequency picked out people who carried CMV plus the relevant HLA.

TCRdb processed the reads anew with MiXCR; each CDR3 protein has one entry. The sample has about 55,000 distinct CDR3 sequences, roughly 20% seen once. With regard to this clonotype: No antigen is known for it.

The origin of this receptor is a human donor in good health (CMV status not recorded). Some clones in this sample may be carry-over from other donors' samples. Sequenced material: CD8+ T cells from cultured PBMCs, taken from culture after CMV antigen stimulation.

The CDR3: CASSLNQGGTDTQYF. Here the CDR3 DNA reads TGTGCCAGCAGCTTGAATCAGGGGGGGACAGATACGCAGTATTTT. The chain is built from TRBV7-8 and TRBJ2-3; TRBD1 or TRBD2 may be the D gene (7 bases each). CDR3 length: 15 residues. Trimming removed 3 bases from V and 3 bases from J, with 13 bases in between. Germline assignment: CDR1 SGHVS and CDR2 FQNEAQ. Full variable domain (outside the CDR3, taken from reference TRBV7-8 and TRBJ2-3): GAGVSQSPRYKVAKRGQDVALRCDPISGHVSLFWYQQALGQGPEFLTYFQNEAQLDKSGLPSDRFFAERPEGSVSTLKIQRTQQEDSAVYLCASSLNQGGTDTQYFGPGTRLTVL.